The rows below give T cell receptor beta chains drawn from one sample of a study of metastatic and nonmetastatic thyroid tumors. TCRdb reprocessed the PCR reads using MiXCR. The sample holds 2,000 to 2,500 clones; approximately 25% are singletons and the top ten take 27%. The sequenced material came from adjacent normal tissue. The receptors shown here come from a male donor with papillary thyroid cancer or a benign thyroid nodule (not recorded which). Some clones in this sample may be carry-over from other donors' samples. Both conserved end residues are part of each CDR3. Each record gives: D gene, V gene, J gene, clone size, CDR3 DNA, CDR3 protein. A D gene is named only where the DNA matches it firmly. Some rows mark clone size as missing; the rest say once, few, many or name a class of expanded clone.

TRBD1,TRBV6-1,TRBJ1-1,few,TGTGCCAGCAGTCGGGGGACAGGGGGCACTGAAGCTTTCTTT,CASSRGTGGTEAFF
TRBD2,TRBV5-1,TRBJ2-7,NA,TGCGCCAGCAGCTACGCCGGGACTAGCGGGAGCGAGCAGTACTTC,CASSYAGTSGSEQYF
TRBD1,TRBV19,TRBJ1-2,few,TGTGCCAGTAGTATCCGGGACAGTAACTATGGCTACACCTTC,CASSIRDSNYGYTF
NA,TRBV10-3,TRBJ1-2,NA,TGTGCCATCAGTGAGTCCGCGGAAGGGGGCTATGGCTACACCTTC,CAISESAEGGYGYTF
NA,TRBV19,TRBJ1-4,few,TGTGCCAGTAGTATTTATGGGACGGCTAATGAAAAACTGTTTTTT,CASSIYGTANEKLFF
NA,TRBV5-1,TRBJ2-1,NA,TGCGCCAGCAGCTTGGAGGGGGGGCCCTCCTACAATGAGCAGTTCTTC,CASSLEGGPSYNEQFF
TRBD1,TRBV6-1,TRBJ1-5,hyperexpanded,TGTGCCAGCAGCCGCGCCGGGACAGGGCCCAATCAGCCCCAGCATTTT,CASSRAGTGPNQPQHF
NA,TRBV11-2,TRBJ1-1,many,TGTGCCAGCAGCTTAGGAGGGGGGGCAAGGCCTGAAGCTTTCTTT,CASSLGGGARPEAFF
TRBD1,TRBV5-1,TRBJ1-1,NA,TGCGCCAGCAGCACGGCTACAGGGGGCGGGAACACTGAAGCTTTCTTT,CASSTATGGGNTEAFF
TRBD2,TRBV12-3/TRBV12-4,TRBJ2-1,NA,TGTGCCAGCAGTTTAGTTCTAGCGGGGGGAAAGAGCTCCTACAATGAGCAGTTCTTC,CASSLVLAGGKSSYNEQFF
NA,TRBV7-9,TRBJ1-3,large,TGTGCCAGCAGCTTTGGAAACACCATATATTTT,CASSFGNTIYF
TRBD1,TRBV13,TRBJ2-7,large,TGTGCCAGCAGCCCCCGGCAGGGGGCGTCAGTAGGAGTTGTCTACGAGCAGTACTTC,CASSPRQGASVGVVYEQYF
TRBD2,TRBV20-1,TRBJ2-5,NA,TGCAGTGCTAGAGATGGAGGACTAGGTGAGACCCAGTACTTC,CSARDGGLGETQYF
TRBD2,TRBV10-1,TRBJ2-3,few,TGCGCCAGCAGGACTAGCGACTCAGATACGCAGTATTTT,CASRTSDSDTQYF
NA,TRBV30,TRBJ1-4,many,TGTGCCGGCTTTACCGCAACTAATGAAAAACTGTTTTTT,CAGFTATNEKLFF
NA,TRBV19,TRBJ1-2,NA,TGTGCCAGTAGTCACCGGAACCTACGGGCTAAGGGCTATGGCTACACCTTC,CASSHRNLRAKGYGYTF
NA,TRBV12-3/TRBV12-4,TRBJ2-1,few,TGTGCCAGCAGTTTTTGGGCAGCCTACAATGAGCAGTTCTTC,CASSFWAAYNEQFF
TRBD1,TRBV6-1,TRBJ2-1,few,TGTGCCAGCAGACCCTGGACAGGGGAGATCTATGAGCAGTTCTTC,CASRPWTGEIYEQFF
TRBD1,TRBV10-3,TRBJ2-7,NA,TGTGCCATCGCCCGAGGGGGACAGTACGAGCAGTACTTC,CAIARGGQYEQYF
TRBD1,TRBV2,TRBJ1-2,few,TGTGCCAGCAGTGTGGACAGGGCTATTGTAAGCTACACCTTC,CASSVDRAIVSYTF
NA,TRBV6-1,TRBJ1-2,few,TGTGCCAGCAGACCTCAGGGGAACTATGGCTACACCTTC,CASRPQGNYGYTF
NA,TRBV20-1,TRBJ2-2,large,TGCAGTGCCAGACGGGGTTTCGGCACCGGGGAGCTGTTTTTT,CSARRGFGTGELFF
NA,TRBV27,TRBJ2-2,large,TGTGCCAGCAGTTCGTATACAGGGACCGGGGAGCTGTTTTTT,CASSSYTGTGELFF
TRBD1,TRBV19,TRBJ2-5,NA,TGTGCCAGTAGTGGTGTTGGGGACAGGGATGTATACTGGGAGACCCAGTACTTC,CASSGVGDRDVYWETQYF
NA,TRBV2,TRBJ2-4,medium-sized,TGTGCCAGCAGTGGGGACCGAGCCAAAAACATTCAGTACTTC,CASSGDRAKNIQYF
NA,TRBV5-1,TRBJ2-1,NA,TGCGCCAGCAGCCTGGACTTTCTGAGCTCCTACAATGAGCAGTTCTTC,CASSLDFLSSYNEQFF
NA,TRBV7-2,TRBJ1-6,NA,TGTGCCAGCAGCTTTAGCGAAACTAATAATTCACCCCTCCACTTT,CASSFSETNNSPLHF
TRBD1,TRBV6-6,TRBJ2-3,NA,TGTGCCAGCAGTTGGAGGAGAGAGGGGGCCTTGGATTTT,CASSWRREGALDF
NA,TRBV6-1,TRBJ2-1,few,TGTGCCAGCAGTGAATGGGCAGGGGGGTACAATGAGCAGTTCTTC,CASSEWAGGYNEQFF
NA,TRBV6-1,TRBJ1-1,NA,TGTGCCAGCAAACCTGTGGGTCGAGCTTTCTTT,CASKPVGRAFF
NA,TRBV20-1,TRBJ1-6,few,TGCAGTGCTAGAAAGGGGCGAGATAATTCACCCCTCCACTTT,CSARKGRDNSPLHF
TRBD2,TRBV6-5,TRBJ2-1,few,TGTGCCACCGGACTAGCGGGACCCAATGAGCAGTTCTTC,CATGLAGPNEQFF
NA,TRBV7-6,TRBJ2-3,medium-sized,TGTGCCAGCAGCAAACACACAGATACGCAGTATTTT,CASSKHTDTQYF
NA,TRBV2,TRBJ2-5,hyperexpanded,TGTGCCAGCAGTGAATCAGTGGGGCAAGAGACCCAGTACTTC,CASSESVGQETQYF
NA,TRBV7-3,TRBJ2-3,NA,TGTGCCAGCAGCAAAGGCGCGGATGTCACAGATACGCAGTATTTT,CASSKGADVTDTQYF
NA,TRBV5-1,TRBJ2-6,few,TGCGCCAGCAGCTTGGTAGAGGCCAGGGCCAACGTCCTGACTTTC,CASSLVEARANVLTF
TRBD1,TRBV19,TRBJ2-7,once,TGTGCCAGTAGTATAGGGGACAGCTACTACGAGCAGTACTTC,CASSIGDSYYEQYF
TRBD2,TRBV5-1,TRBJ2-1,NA,TGCGCCAGCAGCGCCGGGACTAGGGCCTACAATGAGCAGTTCTTC,CASSAGTRAYNEQFF
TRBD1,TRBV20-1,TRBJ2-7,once,TGCAGTGCTAGTCCACCGACAGGGGATATTTACGAGCAGTACTTC,CSASPPTGDIYEQYF
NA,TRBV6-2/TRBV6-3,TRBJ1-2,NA,TGTGCCAGCGGGTCGCTAGTCTATGGCTACACCTTC,CASGSLVYGYTF
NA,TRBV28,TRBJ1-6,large,TGTGCCAGCAGTTTAGATCCGGACACCCGGAATTCACCCCTCCACTTT,CASSLDPDTRNSPLHF
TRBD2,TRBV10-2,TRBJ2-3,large,TGCGCCAGCAGTGAAAACGGGAGGACAGATACGCAGTATTTT,CASSENGRTDTQYF
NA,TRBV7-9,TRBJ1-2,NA,TGTGCCAGCAGCCTAGACGGGACACAGCGGGGCTACACCTTC,CASSLDGTQRGYTF
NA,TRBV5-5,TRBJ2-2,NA,TGTGCCAGCAGCCCTGACACTGGGAACACCGGGGAGCTGTTTTTT,CASSPDTGNTGELFF
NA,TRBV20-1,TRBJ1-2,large,TGCAGTGCTAGTAAGGGCTACACCTTC,CSASKGYTF
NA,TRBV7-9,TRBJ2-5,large,TGTGCCAGCAGCGACACCCGGGGGACCCAGTACTTC,CASSDTRGTQYF
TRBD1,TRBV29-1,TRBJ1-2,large,TGCAGCGTCCCTAGACTGGACAGGTTGGGCTATGGCTACACCTTC,CSVPRLDRLGYGYTF
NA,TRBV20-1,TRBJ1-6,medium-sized,TGCAGTGCTAGAGATAACAGGGATCATAATTCACCCCTCCACTTT,CSARDNRDHNSPLHF
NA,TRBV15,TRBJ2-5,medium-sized,TGTGCCACCAGCCAAGACCGCGGCAGGCGGCAAGAGACCCAGTACTTC,CATSQDRGRRQETQYF
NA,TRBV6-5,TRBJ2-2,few,TGTGCCAGCAGTTACGCCGGAGGACTGACCGGGGAGCTGTTTTTT,CASSYAGGLTGELFF
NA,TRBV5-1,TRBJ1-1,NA,TGCGCCAGCAGCTGGGGACGGGTGAACACTGAAGCTTTCTTT,CASSWGRVNTEAFF
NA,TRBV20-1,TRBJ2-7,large,TGCAGTACCCGACAGGCCTCCTACGAGCAGTACTTC,CSTRQASYEQYF